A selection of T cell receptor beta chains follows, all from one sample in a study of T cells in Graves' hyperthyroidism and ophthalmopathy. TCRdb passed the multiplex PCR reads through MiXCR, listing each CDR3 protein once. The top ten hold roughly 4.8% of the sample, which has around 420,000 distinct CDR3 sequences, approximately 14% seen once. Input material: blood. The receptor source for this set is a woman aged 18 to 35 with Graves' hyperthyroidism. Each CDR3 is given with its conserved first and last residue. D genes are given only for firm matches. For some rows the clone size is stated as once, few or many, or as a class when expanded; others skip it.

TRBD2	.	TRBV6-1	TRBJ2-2	TGTGCCAGCCCACGCGGGGGTGGTGGGCCCGGGGAGCTGTTTTTT	CASPRGGGGPGELFF
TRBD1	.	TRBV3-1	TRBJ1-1	TGTGCCAGCAGTCGGACAGGATTCATGGACACTGAAGCTTTCTTT	CASSRTGFMDTEAFF
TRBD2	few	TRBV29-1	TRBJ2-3	TGCAGCGTTGAAGTCCCTAGCGGGTTTTCAGATACGCAGTATTTT	CSVEVPSGFSDTQYF
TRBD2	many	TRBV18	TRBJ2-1	TGTGCCAGCTCACCAATAGGCGCGGGAGGGATCAATGAGCAGTTCTTC	CASSPIGAGGINEQFF
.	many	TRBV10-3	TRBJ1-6	TGTGCCATCAGCGAACGGGGGGGAGATTCACCCCTCCACTTT	CAISERGGDSPLHF
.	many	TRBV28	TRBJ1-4	TGTGCCAGCAGTTCCCCGACAGTCCTGGAAAAACTGTTTTTT	CASSSPTVLEKLFF
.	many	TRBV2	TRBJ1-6	TGTGCCAGCAGTGAATCGAGCATGGATTCACCCCTCCACTTT	CASSESSMDSPLHF
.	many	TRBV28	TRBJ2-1	TGTGCCAGCAGAGTAGTGGATGAGCAGTTCTTC	CASRVVDEQFF
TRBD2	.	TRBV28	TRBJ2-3	TGTGCCAGCAGCGCTCTCGGGACTAGCGGGAGTGGGAATACGCAGTATTTT	CASSALGTSGSGNTQYF
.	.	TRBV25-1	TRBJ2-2	TGTGCCAGCAGTTACGACACCGGGGAGCTGTTTTTT	CASSYDTGELFF
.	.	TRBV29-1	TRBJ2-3	TGCAGCGTTGAAGGGAGGATCACAGATACGCAGTATTTT	CSVEGRITDTQYF
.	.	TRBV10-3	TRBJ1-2	TGTGCCATCAGCCGAGACAACTATGGCTACACCTTC	CAISRDNYGYTF
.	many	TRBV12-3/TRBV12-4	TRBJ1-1	TGTGCCAGCAGTGCTCGGACACGTAAGAACACTGAAGCTTTCTTT	CASSARTRKNTEAFF
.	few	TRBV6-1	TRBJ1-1	TGTGCCAGCAGTGAAGACACTGAAGCTTTCTTT	CASSEDTEAFF
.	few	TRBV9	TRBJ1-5	TGTGCCAGCAGCACCATAAGGTCCCCAACCTATAGCAATCAGCCCCAGCATTTT	CASSTIRSPTYSNQPQHF
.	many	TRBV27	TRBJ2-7	TGTGCCAGCACCTCCGGGACGGTCCCCTACGAGCAGTACTTC	CASTSGTVPYEQYF
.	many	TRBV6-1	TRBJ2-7	TGTGCCAGCAGTGAGCGGATTTTTTACGAGCAGTACTTC	CASSERIFYEQYF